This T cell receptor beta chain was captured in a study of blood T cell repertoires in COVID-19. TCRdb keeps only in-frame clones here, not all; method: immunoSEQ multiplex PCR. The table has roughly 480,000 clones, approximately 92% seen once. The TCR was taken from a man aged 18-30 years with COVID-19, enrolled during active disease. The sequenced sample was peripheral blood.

CDR3 nucleotides: TGTGCCAGCAGCCAAGGGGGAAGCGGCAATGAGCAGTTCTTC. Translating gives CASSQGGSGNEQFF. The J gene is TRBJ2-1, the V gene TRBV3-1 (or the pseudogene TRBV3-2); weak D call: TRBD2 (5 bases). V was trimmed by 1 base and J by 6 bases, leaving 10 bases between them. The CDR3 totals 14 residues. Germline CDR1 LGHDT, CDR2 YNNKEL (reference sequence).